Each of the 2 T cell receptor beta chains below was sequenced from the same sample in a study of identical twins. From the 5' RACE reads, TCRdb called clonotypes with MiXCR, one entry per CDR3 protein. The data show some 500,000 distinct CDR3 sequences, with roughly a fifth seen just once and 0.91% held by the top ten. These data were also reused for a study on T cells expressing NK-cell markers.

What was sequenced was CD4+ T cells sorted from blood. The source is a woman aged 18 to 35 in good health.

V is TRBV2 and J is TRBJ2-3, with D unresolved. This CDR3 is 15 amino acids long. Germline CDR1 SNHLY, CDR2 FYNNEI. Deletions cut 3 bases from V and 0 bases from J, with 10 bases between. The CDR3 DNA reads TGTGCCAGCAGTGAGTTTTTACCTAGCACAGATACGCAGTATTTT. Translating gives CASSEFLPSTDTQYF.

Only a few counts were recorded for this clonotype. CDR3 nucleotide sequence: TGCAGTGCTAGTCCCGGAGGGAATGAGCAGTTCTTC. Its protein product is CSASPGGNEQFF. The chain combines TRBV20-1 with TRBJ2-1; weak D call: TRBD2 (6 bases). This CDR3 comprises 12 residues. Germline CDR1 and CDR2: DFQATT and SNEGSKA (reference sequence). The V gene lost 3 bases and the J gene lost 7 bases, with 10 bases spanning the gap.